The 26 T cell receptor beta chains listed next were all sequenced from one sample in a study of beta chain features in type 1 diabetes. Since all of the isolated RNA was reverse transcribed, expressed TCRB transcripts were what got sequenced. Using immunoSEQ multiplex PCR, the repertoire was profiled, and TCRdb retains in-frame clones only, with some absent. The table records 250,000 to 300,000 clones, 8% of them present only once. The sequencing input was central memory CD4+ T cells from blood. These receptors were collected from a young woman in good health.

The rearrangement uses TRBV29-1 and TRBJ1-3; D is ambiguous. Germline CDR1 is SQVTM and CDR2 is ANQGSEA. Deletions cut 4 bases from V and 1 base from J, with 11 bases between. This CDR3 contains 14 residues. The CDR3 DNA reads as TGCAGCGTTGGGGTCAAAGGTTCTGGAAACACCATATATTTT. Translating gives CSVGVKGSGNTIYF.

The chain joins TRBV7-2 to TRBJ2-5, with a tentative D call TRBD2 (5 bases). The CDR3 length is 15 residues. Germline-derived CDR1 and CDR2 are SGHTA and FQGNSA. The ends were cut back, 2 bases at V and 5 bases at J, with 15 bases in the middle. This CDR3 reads CASSLIGEPGETQYF. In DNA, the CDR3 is TGTGCCAGCAGCTTAATCGGGGAGCCGGGGGAGACCCAGTACTTC.

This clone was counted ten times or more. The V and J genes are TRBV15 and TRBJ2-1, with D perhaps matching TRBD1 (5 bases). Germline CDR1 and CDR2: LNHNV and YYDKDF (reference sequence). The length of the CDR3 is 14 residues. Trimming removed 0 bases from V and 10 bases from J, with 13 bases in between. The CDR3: CATSRDLKGIEQFF. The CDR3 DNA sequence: TGTGCCACCAGCAGAGATTTGAAGGGGATAGAGCAGTTCTTC.

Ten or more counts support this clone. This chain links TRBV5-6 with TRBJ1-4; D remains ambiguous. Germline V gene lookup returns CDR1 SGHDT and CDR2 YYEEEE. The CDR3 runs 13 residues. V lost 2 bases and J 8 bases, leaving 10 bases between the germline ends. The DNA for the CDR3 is TGTGCCAGCAGCTTCGGGGTCCGGGAAAAACTGTTTTTT. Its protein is CASSFGVREKLFF.

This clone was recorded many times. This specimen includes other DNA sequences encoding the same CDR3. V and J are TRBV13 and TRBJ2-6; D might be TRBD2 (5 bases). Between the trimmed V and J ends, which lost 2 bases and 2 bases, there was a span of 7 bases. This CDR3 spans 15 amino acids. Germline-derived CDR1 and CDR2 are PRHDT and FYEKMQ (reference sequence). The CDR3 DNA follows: TGTGCCAGCAGCTTAAGAGGGACTGGGGCCAACGTCCTGACTTTC. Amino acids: CASSLRGTGANVLTF. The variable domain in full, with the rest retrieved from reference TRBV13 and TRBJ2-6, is AAGVIQSPRHLIKEKRETATLKCYPIPRHDTVYWYQQGPGQDPQFLISFYEKMQSDKGSIPDRFSAQQFSDYHSELNMSSLELGDSALYFCASSLRGTGANVLTFGAGSRLTVL.

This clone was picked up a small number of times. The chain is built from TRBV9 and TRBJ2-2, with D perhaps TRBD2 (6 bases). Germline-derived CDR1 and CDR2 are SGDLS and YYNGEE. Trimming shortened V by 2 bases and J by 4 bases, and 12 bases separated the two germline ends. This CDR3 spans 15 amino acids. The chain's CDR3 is CASSVGLAFTGELFF. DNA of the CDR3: TGTGCCAGCAGCGTTGGCCTAGCGTTCACCGGGGAGCTGTTTTTT.

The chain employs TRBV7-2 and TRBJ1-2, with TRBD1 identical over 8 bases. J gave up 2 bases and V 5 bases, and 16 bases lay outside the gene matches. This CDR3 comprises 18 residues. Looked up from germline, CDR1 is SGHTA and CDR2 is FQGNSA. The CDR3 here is CASSLLNNPGGANYGYTF. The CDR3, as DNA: TGTGCCAGCAGCCTCCTAAATAATCCAGGGGGCGCGAACTATGGCTACACCTTC.

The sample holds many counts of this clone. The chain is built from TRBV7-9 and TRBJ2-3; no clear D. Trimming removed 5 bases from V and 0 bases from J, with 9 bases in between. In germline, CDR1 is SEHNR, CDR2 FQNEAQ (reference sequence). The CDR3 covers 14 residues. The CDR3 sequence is CASSPQVSTDTQYF. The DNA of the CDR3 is TGTGCCAGCAGCCCGCAGGTCAGCACAGATACGCAGTATTTT.

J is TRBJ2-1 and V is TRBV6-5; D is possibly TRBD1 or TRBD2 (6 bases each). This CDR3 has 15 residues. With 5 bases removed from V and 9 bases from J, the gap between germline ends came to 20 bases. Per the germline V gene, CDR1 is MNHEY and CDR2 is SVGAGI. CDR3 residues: CASSPRGNRDTEQFF. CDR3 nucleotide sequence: TGTGCCAGCAGTCCCCGGGGGAATCGGGACACTGAGCAGTTCTTC.

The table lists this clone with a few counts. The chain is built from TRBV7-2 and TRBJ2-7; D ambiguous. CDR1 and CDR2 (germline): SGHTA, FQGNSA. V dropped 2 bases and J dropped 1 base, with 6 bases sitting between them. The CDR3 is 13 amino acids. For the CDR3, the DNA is TGTGCCAGCAGCTTACTTTTATCCTACGAGCAGTACTTC. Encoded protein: CASSLLLSYEQYF.

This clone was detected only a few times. CDR3 amino acids: CASSASGEFTDTQYF. The CDR3 DNA reads TGTGCCAGCAGTGCTAGCGGGGAGTTCACAGATACGCAGTATTTT. The chain carries TRBV25-1 and TRBJ2-3; 9 bases agree with TRBD2. This CDR3 comprises 15 residues. Germline V gene sequence: CDR1 MGHDK, CDR2 SYGVNS. V lost 4 bases, J lost 2 bases, and 4 bases stayed unmatched.

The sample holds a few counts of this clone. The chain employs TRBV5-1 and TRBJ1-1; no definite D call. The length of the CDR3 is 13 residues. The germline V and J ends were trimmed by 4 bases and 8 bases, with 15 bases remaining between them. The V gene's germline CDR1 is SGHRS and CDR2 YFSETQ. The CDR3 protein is CASSLGRSGEAFF. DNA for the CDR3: TGCGCCAGCAGCCTAGGTCGGTCGGGCGAAGCTTTCTTT.

Here the CDR3 reads CASTRTPNTGELFF. The CDR3 DNA reads TGTGCCAGCACCCGGACACCTAACACCGGGGAGCTGTTTTTT. V is TRBV9 and J is TRBJ2-2, with D possibly being TRBD1 (5 bases). Germline CDR1 SGDLS, CDR2 YYNGEE. This CDR3 is built from 14 residues. Trimming removed 6 bases at V and 2 bases at J, with 11 bases between.

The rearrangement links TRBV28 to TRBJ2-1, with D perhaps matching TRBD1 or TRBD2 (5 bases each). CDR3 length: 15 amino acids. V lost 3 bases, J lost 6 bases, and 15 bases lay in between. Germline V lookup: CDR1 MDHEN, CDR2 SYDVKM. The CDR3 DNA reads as TGTGCCAGCAGTTTTAGCGTCCGGGGCTTCAATGAGCAGTTCTTC. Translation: CASSFSVRGFNEQFF.

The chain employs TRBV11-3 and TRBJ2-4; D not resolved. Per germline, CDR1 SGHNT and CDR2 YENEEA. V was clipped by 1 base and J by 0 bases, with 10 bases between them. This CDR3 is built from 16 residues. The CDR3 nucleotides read TGTGCCAGCAGCTTAGGGACCGCGCAAGCCAAAAACATTCAGTACTTC. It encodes CASSLGTAQAKNIQYF.

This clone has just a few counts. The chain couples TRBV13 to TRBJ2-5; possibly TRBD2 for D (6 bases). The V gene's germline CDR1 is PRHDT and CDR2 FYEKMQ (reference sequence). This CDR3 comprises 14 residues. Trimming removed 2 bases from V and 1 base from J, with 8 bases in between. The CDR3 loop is CASSLIGGQETQYF. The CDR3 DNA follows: TGTGCCAGCAGCTTAATCGGGGGCCAAGAGACCCAGTACTTC.

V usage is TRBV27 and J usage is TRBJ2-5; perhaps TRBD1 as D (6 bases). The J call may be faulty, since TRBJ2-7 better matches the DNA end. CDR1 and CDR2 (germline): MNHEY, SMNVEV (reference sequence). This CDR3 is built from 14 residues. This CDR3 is CASSQNPRGGEQYF. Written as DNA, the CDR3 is TGTGCCAGCAGTCAGAATCCCCGAGGGGGCGAGCAGTACTTC.

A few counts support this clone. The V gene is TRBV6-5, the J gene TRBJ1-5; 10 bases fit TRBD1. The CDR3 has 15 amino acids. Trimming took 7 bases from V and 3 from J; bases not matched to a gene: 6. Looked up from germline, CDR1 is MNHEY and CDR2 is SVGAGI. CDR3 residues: CASTEDRGINQPQHF. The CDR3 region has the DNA TGTGCCAGCACCGAGGACAGGGGGATCAATCAGCCCCAGCATTTT.

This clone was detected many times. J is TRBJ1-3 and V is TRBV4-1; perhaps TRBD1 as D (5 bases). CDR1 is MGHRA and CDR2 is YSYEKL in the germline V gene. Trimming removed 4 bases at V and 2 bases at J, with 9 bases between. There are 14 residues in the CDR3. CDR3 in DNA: TGCGCCAGCAGCCTCGGGGGGACTGGAAACACCATATATTTT. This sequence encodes CASSLGGTGNTIYF.

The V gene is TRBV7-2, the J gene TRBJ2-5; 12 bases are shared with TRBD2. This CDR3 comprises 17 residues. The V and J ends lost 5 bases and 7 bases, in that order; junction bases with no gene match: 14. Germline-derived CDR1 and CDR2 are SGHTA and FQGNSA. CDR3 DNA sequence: TGTGCCAGCAGCCCCGGGCGGGCTAGCGGGGGGGCCGCGACCCAGTACTTC. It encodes CASSPGRASGGAATQYF. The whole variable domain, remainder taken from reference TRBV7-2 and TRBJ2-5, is GAGVSQSPSNKVTEKGKDVELRCDPISGHTALYWYRQSLGQGLEFLIYFQGNSAPDKSGLPSDRFSAERTGGSVSTLTIQRTQQEDSAVYLCASSPGRASGGAATQYFGPGTRLLVL.

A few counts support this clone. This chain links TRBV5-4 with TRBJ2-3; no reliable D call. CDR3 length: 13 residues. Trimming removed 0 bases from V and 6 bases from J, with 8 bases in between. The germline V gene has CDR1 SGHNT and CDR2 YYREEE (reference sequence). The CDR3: CASSLEGMDTQYF. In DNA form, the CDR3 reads TGTGCCAGCAGCTTGGAAGGGATGGATACGCAGTATTTT.

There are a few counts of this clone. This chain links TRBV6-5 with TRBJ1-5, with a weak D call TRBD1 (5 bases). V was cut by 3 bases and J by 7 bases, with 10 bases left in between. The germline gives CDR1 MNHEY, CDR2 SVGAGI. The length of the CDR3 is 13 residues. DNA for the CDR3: TGTGCCAGCAGTTATGGGGGTTACCAGCCCCAGCATTTT. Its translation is CASSYGGYQPQHF.

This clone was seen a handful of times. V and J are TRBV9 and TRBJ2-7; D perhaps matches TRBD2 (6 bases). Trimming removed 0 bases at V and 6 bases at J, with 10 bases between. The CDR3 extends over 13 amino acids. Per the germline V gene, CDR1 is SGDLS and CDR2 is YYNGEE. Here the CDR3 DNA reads TGTGCCAGCAGCGTAGTAGTGGGAGGCGAGCAGTACTTC. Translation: CASSVVVGGEQYF.

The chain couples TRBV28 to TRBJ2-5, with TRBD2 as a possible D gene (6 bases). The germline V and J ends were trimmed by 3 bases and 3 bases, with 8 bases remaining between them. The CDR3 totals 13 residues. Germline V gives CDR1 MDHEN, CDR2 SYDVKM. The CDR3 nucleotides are TGTGCCAGCAGTTTTTTAGCGGAAGAGACCCAGTACTTC. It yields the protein CASSFLAEETQYF.

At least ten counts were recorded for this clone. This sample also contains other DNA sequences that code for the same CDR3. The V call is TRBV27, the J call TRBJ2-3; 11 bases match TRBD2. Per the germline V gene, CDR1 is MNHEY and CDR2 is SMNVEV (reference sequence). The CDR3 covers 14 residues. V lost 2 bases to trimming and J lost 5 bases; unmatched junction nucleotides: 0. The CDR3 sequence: CASSLLAGGDTQYF. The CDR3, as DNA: TGTGCCAGCAGTTTACTAGCGGGAGGAGATACGCAGTATTTT.

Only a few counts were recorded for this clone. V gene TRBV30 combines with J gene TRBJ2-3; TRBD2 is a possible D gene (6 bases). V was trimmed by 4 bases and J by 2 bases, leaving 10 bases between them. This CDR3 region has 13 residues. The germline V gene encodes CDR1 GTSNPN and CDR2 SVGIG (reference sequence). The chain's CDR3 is CAWMGGPTDTQYF. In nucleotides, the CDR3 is TGTGCCTGGATGGGGGGACCCACAGATACGCAGTATTTT.